This T cell receptor beta chain comes out of a study of T cells in Graves' hyperthyroidism and ophthalmopathy. In the study overall: The blood sample was taken at first diagnosis, before treatment began. Study-wide results and limits: By a 13 V-J model, ophthalmopathy was set apart from stable hyperthyroidism.

Fresh peripheral blood, under 13 ml, was the source of the PBMCs. The CDR3 spans 14 residues. The germline V gene encodes CDR1 SGDLS and CDR2 YYNGEE. J gave up 6 bases and V 4 bases, and 9 bases lay outside the gene matches. Comments on this clonotype: The target antigen is unknown.

TCR beta CDR3 regions were amplified from RNA transcripts. HTBI primers were used for first-round RT-PCR of the TCR CDR3. TCRdb redid the calling of the multiplex PCR reads with MiXCR, one entry per CDR3 protein. This sample has more than 500,000 distinct CDR3 sequences, with 11% to 15% found just once. Sequencing was carried out using blood. The chain links TRBV9 to TRBJ1-1; 7 nucleotides agree with TRBD1. The origin of this receptor is a woman aged 40 to 55 with Graves' hyperthyroidism. The DNA of the CDR3 is TGTGCCAGCAGCCCGCGACCGACAGGGTCTGAAGCTTTCTTT. It codes for CASSPRPTGSEAFF.